These T cell receptor beta chains were read from a single sample in a study of blood T cell repertoires in COVID-19. Using immunoSEQ multiplex PCR, the repertoire was profiled, and TCRdb retains in-frame clones only, with some absent. The sample holds about 250,000 clones; roughly 86% are singletons and the top ten take 5.5% to 6.5%. The specimen was peripheral blood. The receptors stem from a woman aged 80 or older with COVID-19, enrolled during active disease. Both conserved end residues are part of each CDR3. Fields, in order: D gene, clone size, J gene, V gene, CDR3 protein, CDR3 DNA. D genes are given only for firm matches. The size of a clone is reported for some rows only, either as once, few or many, or as a class for expanded clones.

d_call: NA; clone_size: NA; j_call: TRBJ2-1; v_call: TRBV2; cdr3_aa: CASGKINRVVNEQFF; cdr3_nt: TGTGCCAGCGGAAAGATTAACAGGGTTGTGAATGAGCAGTTCTTC
d_call: NA; clone_size: NA; j_call: TRBJ1-5; v_call: TRBV2; cdr3_aa: CASSEDSYSNQPQHF; cdr3_nt: TGTGCCAGCAGTGAAGACAGCTATAGCAATCAGCCCCAGCATTTT
d_call: NA; clone_size: NA; j_call: TRBJ2-1; v_call: TRBV19; cdr3_aa: CASSRGGVSNEQFF; cdr3_nt: TGTGCCAGTAGTAGAGGAGGGGTAAGCAATGAGCAGTTCTTC
d_call: NA; clone_size: NA; j_call: TRBJ2-4; v_call: TRBV3-1/TRBV3-2; cdr3_aa: CASSQSGTLAKNIQYF; cdr3_nt: TGTGCCAGCAGCCAATCCGGGACACTAGCCAAAAACATTCAGTACTTC
d_call: TRBD1; clone_size: few; j_call: TRBJ1-2; v_call: TRBV7-2; cdr3_aa: CASSSDRGSYGYTF; cdr3_nt: TGTGCCAGCAGCTCGGACAGGGGGAGCTATGGCTACACCTTC
d_call: NA; clone_size: NA; j_call: TRBJ2-3; v_call: TRBV28; cdr3_aa: CASSLLADTQYF; cdr3_nt: TGTGCCAGCAGTCTATTAGCAGATACGCAGTATTTT
d_call: TRBD1; clone_size: NA; j_call: TRBJ1-3; v_call: TRBV28; cdr3_aa: CASSGAPGGSSSGNTIYF; cdr3_nt: TGTGCCAGCAGTGGGGCCCCAGGGGGCTCCTCCTCTGGAAACACCATATATTTT
d_call: NA; clone_size: NA; j_call: TRBJ1-5; v_call: TRBV12-3/TRBV12-4; cdr3_aa: CASSLLESQPQHF; cdr3_nt: TGTGCCAGCAGTTTACTAGAAAGTCAGCCCCAGCATTTT
d_call: NA; clone_size: NA; j_call: TRBJ1-5; v_call: TRBV2; cdr3_aa: CASRYSGDQPQHF; cdr3_nt: TGTGCCAGCAGATACAGTGGCGATCAGCCCCAGCATTTT
d_call: TRBD1; clone_size: once; j_call: TRBJ1-2; v_call: TRBV6-4; cdr3_aa: CASRPGQGANYGYTF; cdr3_nt: TGTGCCAGCAGACCGGGACAGGGAGCTAACTATGGCTACACCTTC
d_call: NA; clone_size: once; j_call: TRBJ1-5; v_call: TRBV7-2; cdr3_aa: CASNMGLQPQHF; cdr3_nt: TGTGCCAGCAATATGGGGCTACAGCCCCAGCATTTT
d_call: TRBD2; clone_size: NA; j_call: TRBJ2-1; v_call: TRBV2; cdr3_aa: CASSPTSGGASYNEQFF; cdr3_nt: TGTGCCAGCAGCCCAACTAGCGGGGGGGCCTCCTACAATGAGCAGTTCTTC
d_call: TRBD2; clone_size: NA; j_call: TRBJ2-1; v_call: TRBV9; cdr3_aa: CASSVTSGGALGYNEQFF; cdr3_nt: TGTGCCAGCAGCGTGACTAGCGGGGGGGCCCTAGGCTACAATGAGCAGTTCTTC
d_call: NA; clone_size: NA; j_call: TRBJ2-7; v_call: TRBV30; cdr3_aa: CAWSKNSYEQYF; cdr3_nt: TGTGCCTGGAGTAAGAACAGCTACGAGCAGTACTTC
d_call: NA; clone_size: NA; j_call: TRBJ2-2; v_call: TRBV3-1/TRBV3-2; cdr3_aa: CASSQGSRAGELFF; cdr3_nt: TGTGCCAGCAGCCAAGGATCCAGGGCCGGGGAGCTGTTTTTT
d_call: NA; clone_size: NA; j_call: TRBJ2-5; v_call: TRBV3-1/TRBV3-2; cdr3_aa: CASSQDETQRGETQYF; cdr3_nt: TGTGCCAGCAGCCAAGACGAGACACAAAGGGGGGAGACCCAGTACTTC
d_call: NA; clone_size: NA; j_call: TRBJ1-1; v_call: TRBV6-5; cdr3_aa: CASSSEGGLAFF; cdr3_nt: TGTGCCAGCAGTTCGGAGGGAGGGTTAGCTTTCTTT
d_call: TRBD1; clone_size: NA; j_call: TRBJ1-4; v_call: TRBV4-1; cdr3_aa: CASSQSGTAATNEKLFF; cdr3_nt: TGCGCCAGCAGCCAATCCGGGACAGCAGCAACTAATGAAAAACTGTTTTTT
d_call: TRBD1; clone_size: NA; j_call: TRBJ1-6; v_call: TRBV7-3; cdr3_aa: CASSRGQPRDNSPLHF; cdr3_nt: TGTGCCAGCAGCCGGGGACAGCCCCGCGATAATTCACCCCTCCACTTT
d_call: TRBD1; clone_size: NA; j_call: TRBJ1-3; v_call: TRBV11-3; cdr3_aa: CASSAGQFTGNTIYF; cdr3_nt: TGTGCCAGCAGCGCGGGACAGTTTACTGGAAACACCATATATTTT
d_call: TRBD1; clone_size: NA; j_call: TRBJ1-3; v_call: TRBV28; cdr3_aa: CASSPGQGFSGNTIYF; cdr3_nt: TGTGCCAGCAGTCCGGGACAGGGTTTCTCTGGAAACACCATATATTTT
d_call: NA; clone_size: NA; j_call: TRBJ2-1; v_call: TRBV5-1; cdr3_aa: CASSLQGGSYNEQFF; cdr3_nt: TGCGCCAGCAGCCTGCAGGGGGGCTCCTACAATGAGCAGTTCTTC
d_call: NA; clone_size: NA; j_call: TRBJ2-2; v_call: TRBV7-2; cdr3_aa: CASSLGDISTGELFF; cdr3_nt: TGTGCCAGCAGCTTAGGGGACATAAGCACCGGGGAGCTGTTTTTT
d_call: TRBD1; clone_size: NA; j_call: TRBJ1-2; v_call: TRBV2; cdr3_aa: CASSEARTGRGYTF; cdr3_nt: TGTGCCAGCAGTGAAGCCCGGACAGGGCGGGGCTACACCTTC
d_call: NA; clone_size: many; j_call: TRBJ1-1; v_call: TRBV7-9; cdr3_aa: CASSSQGSDTEAFF; cdr3_nt: TGTGCCAGCAGCTCACAGGGATCGGACACTGAAGCTTTCTTT
d_call: NA; clone_size: NA; j_call: TRBJ1-1; v_call: TRBV21-1; cdr3_aa: CASSKETGRSSEAFF; cdr3_nt: TGTGCCAGCAGCAAGGAGACAGGGAGATCGAGTGAAGCTTTCTTT
d_call: NA; clone_size: NA; j_call: TRBJ1-3; v_call: TRBV3-1/TRBV3-2; cdr3_aa: CASSKTGGSGNTIYF; cdr3_nt: TGTGCCAGCAGCAAGACAGGCGGTTCTGGAAACACCATATATTTT
d_call: TRBD1; clone_size: NA; j_call: TRBJ1-1; v_call: TRBV27; cdr3_aa: CASSSGTGAAADTEAFF; cdr3_nt: TGTGCCAGCAGTTCCGGGACAGGGGCCGCTGCGGACACTGAAGCTTTCTTT
d_call: TRBD1; clone_size: NA; j_call: TRBJ2-2; v_call: TRBV18; cdr3_aa: CASSRQGADTGELFF; cdr3_nt: TGTGCCAGCTCTCGACAGGGGGCGGATACCGGGGAGCTGTTTTTT
d_call: TRBD1; clone_size: NA; j_call: TRBJ2-7; v_call: TRBV3-1/TRBV3-2; cdr3_aa: CASSLLSDRVYEQYF; cdr3_nt: TGTGCCAGCAGCCTTCTTTCGGACAGGGTATACGAGCAGTACTTC
d_call: TRBD1; clone_size: NA; j_call: TRBJ1-4; v_call: TRBV3-1/TRBV3-2; cdr3_aa: CASSPRLRTGNEKLFF; cdr3_nt: TGTGCCAGCAGCCCCCGACTCAGGACAGGGAATGAAAAACTGTTTTTT